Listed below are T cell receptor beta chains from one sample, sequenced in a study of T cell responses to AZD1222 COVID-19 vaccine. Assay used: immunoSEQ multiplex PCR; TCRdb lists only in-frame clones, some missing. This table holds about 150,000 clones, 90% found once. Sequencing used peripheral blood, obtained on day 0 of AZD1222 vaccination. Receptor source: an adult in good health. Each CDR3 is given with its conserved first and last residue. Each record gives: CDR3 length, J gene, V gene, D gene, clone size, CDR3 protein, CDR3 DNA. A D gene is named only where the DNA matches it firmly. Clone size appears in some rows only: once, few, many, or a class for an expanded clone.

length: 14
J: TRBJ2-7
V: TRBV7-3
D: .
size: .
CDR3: CASSFPGLSYEQYF
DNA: TGTGCCAGCAGCTTCCCGGGACTCTCCTACGAGCAGTACTTC

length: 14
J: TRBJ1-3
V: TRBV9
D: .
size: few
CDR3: CASSPLLAGNTIYF
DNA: TGTGCCAGCAGCCCACTATTAGCTGGAAACACCATATATTTT

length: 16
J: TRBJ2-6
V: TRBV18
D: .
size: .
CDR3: CASSPARAVGANVLTF
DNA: TGTGCCAGCTCACCAGCCAGGGCGGTCGGGGCCAACGTCCTGACTTTC

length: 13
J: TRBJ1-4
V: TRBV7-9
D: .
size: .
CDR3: CASSLSRNEKLFF
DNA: TGTGCCAGCAGCTTAAGCAGGAATGAAAAACTGTTTTTT

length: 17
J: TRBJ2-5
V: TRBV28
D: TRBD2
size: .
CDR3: CASSSPGLAGYQETQYF
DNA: TGTGCCAGCAGTTCTCCGGGACTAGCGGGGTACCAAGAGACCCAGTACTTC

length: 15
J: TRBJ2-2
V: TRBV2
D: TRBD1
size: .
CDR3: CASRPTGGETGELFF
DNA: TGTGCCAGCAGGCCGACAGGGGGAGAAACCGGGGAGCTGTTTTTT

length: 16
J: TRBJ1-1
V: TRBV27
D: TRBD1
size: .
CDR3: CASSWGRGTGNAEAFF
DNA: TGTGCCAGCAGTTGGGGAAGGGGGACAGGGAACGCTGAAGCTTTCTTT

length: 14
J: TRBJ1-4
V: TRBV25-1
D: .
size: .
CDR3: CASSGSLGLEKLFF
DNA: TGTGCCAGCAGTGGTAGTCTGGGACTTGAAAAACTGTTTTTT

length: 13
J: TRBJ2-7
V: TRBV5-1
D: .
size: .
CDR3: CASSPRGPYEQYF
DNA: TGCGCCAGCAGCCCCAGGGGCCCCTACGAGCAGTACTTC

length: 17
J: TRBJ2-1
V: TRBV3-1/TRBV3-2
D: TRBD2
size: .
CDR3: CASSLTSGRAINNEQFF
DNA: TGTGCCAGCAGCCTCACTAGCGGGAGGGCCATCAACAATGAGCAGTTCTTC

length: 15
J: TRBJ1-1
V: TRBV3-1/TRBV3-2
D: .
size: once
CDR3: CASSQEGGVNTEAFF
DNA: TGTGCCAGCAGCCAAGAGGGCGGGGTTAACACTGAAGCTTTCTTT

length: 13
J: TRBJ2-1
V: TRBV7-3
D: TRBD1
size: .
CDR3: CASSRGQGNEQFF
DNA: TGTGCCAGCAGCCGGGGACAGGGCAATGAGCAGTTCTTC

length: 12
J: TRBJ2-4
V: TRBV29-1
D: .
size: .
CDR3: CSALNPGNIQYF
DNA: TGCAGCGCCCTCAATCCGGGGAACATTCAGTACTTC

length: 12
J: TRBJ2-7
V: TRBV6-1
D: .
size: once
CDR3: CASSEGGTAQYF
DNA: TGTGCCAGCAGTGAAGGGGGTACGGCGCAGTACTTC

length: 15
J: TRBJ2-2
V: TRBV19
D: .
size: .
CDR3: CASRTAPQGGGELFF
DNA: TGTGCCAGTAGGACAGCCCCCCAAGGAGGCGGGGAGCTGTTTTTT

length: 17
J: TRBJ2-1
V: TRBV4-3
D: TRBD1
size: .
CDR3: CASSQGWAGTVNNEQFF
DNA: TGCGCCAGCAGCCAAGGCTGGGCCGGGACAGTGAATAATGAGCAGTTCTTC

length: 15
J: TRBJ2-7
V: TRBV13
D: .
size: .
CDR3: CASSLDRVFPYEQYF
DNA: TGTGCCAGCAGCTTAGACAGGGTATTCCCCTACGAGCAGTACTTC

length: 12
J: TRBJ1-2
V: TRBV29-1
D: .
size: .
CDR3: CSVSTSNYGYTF
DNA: TGCAGCGTGAGTACTTCTAACTATGGCTACACCTTC

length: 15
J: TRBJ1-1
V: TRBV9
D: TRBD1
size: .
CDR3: CASSVGRTGATEAFF
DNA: TGTGCCAGCAGCGTAGGTAGGACAGGGGCCACTGAAGCTTTCTTT

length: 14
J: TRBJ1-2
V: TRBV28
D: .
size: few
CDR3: CASRDEGHSYGYTF
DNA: TGTGCCAGCAGGGACGAGGGACATTCCTATGGCTACACCTTC

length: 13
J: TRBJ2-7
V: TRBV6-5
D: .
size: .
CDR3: CASGTGISYEQYF
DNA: TGTGCCAGCGGAACAGGGATCTCCTACGAGCAGTACTTC

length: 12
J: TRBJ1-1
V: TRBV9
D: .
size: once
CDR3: CASSGRATGAFF
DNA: TGTGCCAGCAGCGGTCGGGCCACCGGGGCTTTCTTT

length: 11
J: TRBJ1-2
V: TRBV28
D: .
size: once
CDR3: CASSSRSGYTF
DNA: TGTGCCAGCAGTTCCAGAAGTGGCTACACCTTC

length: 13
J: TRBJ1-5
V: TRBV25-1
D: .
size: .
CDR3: CASSGQGMAPQHF
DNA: TGTGCCAGCAGTGGTCAGGGGATGGCGCCCCAGCATTTT

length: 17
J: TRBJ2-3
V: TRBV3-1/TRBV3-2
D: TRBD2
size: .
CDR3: CASSQPGASGYTDTQYF
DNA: TGTGCCAGCAGCCAACCCGGGGCTAGCGGCTACACAGATACGCAGTATTTT

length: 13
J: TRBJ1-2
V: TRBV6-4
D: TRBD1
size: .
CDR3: CASSEQGGGGYTF
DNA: TGTGCCAGCAGTGAACAAGGGGGCGGTGGCTACACCTTC

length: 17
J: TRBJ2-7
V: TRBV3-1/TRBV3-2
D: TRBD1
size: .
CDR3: CASSPSTPQGRTREQYF
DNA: TGTGCCAGCAGCCCTTCTACCCCACAGGGGCGGACACGCGAGCAGTACTTC

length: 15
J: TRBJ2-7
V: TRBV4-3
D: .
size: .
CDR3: CASSQDQRETYEQYF
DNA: TGCGCCAGCAGCCAAGACCAACGGGAAACCTACGAGCAGTACTTC

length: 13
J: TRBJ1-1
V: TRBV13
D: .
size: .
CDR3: CASSLSGNTEAFF
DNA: TGTGCCAGCAGCTTATCGGGGAACACTGAAGCTTTCTTT